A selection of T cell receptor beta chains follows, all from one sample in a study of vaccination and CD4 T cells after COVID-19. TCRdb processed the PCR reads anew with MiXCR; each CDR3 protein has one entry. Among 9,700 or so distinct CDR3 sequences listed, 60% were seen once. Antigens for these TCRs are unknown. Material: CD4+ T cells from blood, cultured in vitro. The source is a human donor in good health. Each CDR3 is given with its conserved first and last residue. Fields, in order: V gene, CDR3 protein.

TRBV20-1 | CSAIPRTVGGGYTF
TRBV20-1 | CSAKKQGENTEAFF
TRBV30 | CAWTRDASYEQYF
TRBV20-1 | CSATRTDLYGYTF
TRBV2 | CASSQGAGGIDTRSQYF
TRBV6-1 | CASRHRDREGDNYGYTF
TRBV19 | CASSTSGARETQYF
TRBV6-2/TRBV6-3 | CASSGTDYEQYF
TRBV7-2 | CASSLVPPGRGNTIYF
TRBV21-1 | CASSNRQGNYGYTF
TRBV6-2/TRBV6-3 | CASRTVTSPLHF
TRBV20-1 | CSASMPLAGENIQYF
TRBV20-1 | CSTGQGAHEPYF
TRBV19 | CASRTTSSSGANVLTF
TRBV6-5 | CASSYTGGRYGYTF
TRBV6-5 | CASSYSRLGTRVPYEQYF
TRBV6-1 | CASSNINYGYTF
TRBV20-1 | CSAKGQLEAFF
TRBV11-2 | CASSLGTPGTQETQYF
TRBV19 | CASSISRLGAFF
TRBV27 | CASTKSQGWGNNSPLHF
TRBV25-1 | CASSGLGYGYTF
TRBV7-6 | CASSLALEYGYTF
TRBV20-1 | CSVGQGNYGYTF
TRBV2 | CASLQGLAGILSGGELFF
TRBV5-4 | CASSLEMGQGGYTF
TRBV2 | CASRLAGGKDTQYF
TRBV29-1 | CSAKTGVSGEAYF
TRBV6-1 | CASGRTGKAQHF
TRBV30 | CAWSLSQGYGYTF
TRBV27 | CASSLIGARPHEQYF
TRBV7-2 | CASTSGPGENTEAFF
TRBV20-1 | CSASIRNSPLHF
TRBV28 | CASSPDDRFLSYEQYF
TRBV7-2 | CASSLEGSGGKQPQHF
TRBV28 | CASSTYRDTQETQYF
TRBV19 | CASSIVPGQIGQPQHF
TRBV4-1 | CASSGRGDWTGETQYF
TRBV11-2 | CASSSNRGRPEAFF
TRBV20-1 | CSARGQSHEQYF
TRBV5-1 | CTSSGQGGVGHYEQYF